This is a list of T cell receptor beta chains from one sample in a study of T cells after yellow fever vaccination. Each CDR3 protein is one row after TCRdb ran MiXCR on the 5' RACE reads. This table holds about 260,000 distinct CDR3 sequences, over 10% found once. The sample in question was CD4+ T cells sorted from PBMCs, obtained 45 days after the yellow fever booster vaccination. The receptors stem from a man between 25 and 39 years old who received the YFV17D yellow fever vaccine. CDR3s include the opening cysteine and the closing phenylalanine or tryptophan. A D gene is named only where the DNA matches it firmly. A row's size may be missing; if present it is once, few, many or a size class.

>.|TRBJ1-6|TRBV10-3|once
TGTGCCATCAGTGAGCTGAGGGACGGGAATTCACCCCTCCACTTT
CAISELRDGNSPLHF
>.|TRBJ2-3|TRBV20-1|many
TGCAGTGCTAGATCTTCGGGTCTACAGTATTTT
CSARSSGLQYF
>TRBD2|TRBJ2-2|TRBV7-9|few
TGTGCCAGCTACATAGCGGGATGGACCGGGGAGCTGTTTTTT
CASYIAGWTGELFF
>.|TRBJ2-2|TRBV6-5|many
TGTGCCAGCAGTTCGGGGATAGGGGAGCTGTTTTTT
CASSSGIGELFF
>.|TRBJ2-3|TRBV25-1|few
TGTGCCAGCAGTGGAGGACAAAGCACAGATACGCAGTATTTT
CASSGGQSTDTQYF
>.|TRBJ2-2|TRBV4-2|.
TGTGCCAGCAGCCAACCCTTGGCCCCCGGGGAGCTGTTTTTT
CASSQPLAPGELFF
>TRBD2|TRBJ2-1|TRBV6-5|few
TGTGCCAGCAGTCACCCCGGGGGGCGCGGGAGGGCCGTTGTATCCTCCTACAATGAGCAGTTCTTC
CASSHPGGRGRAVVSSYNEQFF
>TRBD1|TRBJ2-7|TRBV6-5|few
TGTGCCAGCAGTTACAGAAAAACAGGGGGTGGGTACGAGCAGTACTTC
CASSYRKTGGGYEQYF
>.|TRBJ2-7|TRBV20-1|.
TGCAGTGCTAAGGTCATGACCAGCTCCTACGAGCAGTACTTC
CSAKVMTSSYEQYF
>.|TRBJ2-3|TRBV5-1|many
TGCGCCAGCAGCTTGGTCGTCGGGCGGCCTAGCACAGATACGCAGTATTTT
CASSLVVGRPSTDTQYF
>.|TRBJ2-1|TRBV12-3/TRBV12-4|.
TGTGCCAGCAGATTAACCCCGGGGGTGAGCTTTGCCAATGAGCAGTTCTTC
CASRLTPGVSFANEQFF
>TRBD2|TRBJ2-7|TRBV7-2|.
TGTGCCAGCACCTCATGGAGCGGGAGGGCCTACGAGCAGTACTTC
CASTSWSGRAYEQYF
>TRBD1|TRBJ1-5|TRBV10-3|.
TGTGCCATCCGGGACAGTCCCAATCAGCCCCAGCATTTT
CAIRDSPNQPQHF
>.|TRBJ2-5|TRBV12-3/TRBV12-4|.
TGTGCCAGCACTAAACCGAGATTGCAGACCCAGTACTTC
CASTKPRLQTQYF
>TRBD2|TRBJ2-2|TRBV18|.
TGTGCCAGCTCACCATCTATAGCGGGACTGAACACCGGGGAGCTGTTTTTT
CASSPSIAGLNTGELFF
>TRBD1|TRBJ2-7|TRBV10-3|.
TGTGCCACGGTCCGGGACAGGGACTCCTACGAGCAGTACTTC
CATVRDRDSYEQYF
>.|TRBJ2-1|TRBV10-3|.
TGTGCCATCAGCGCAGGGTGGAACTACAATGAGCAGTTCTTC
CAISAGWNYNEQFF
>.|TRBJ2-7|TRBV25-1|.
TGTGCCAGCAGTGCTTTCTCCGGGACACTCACCTACGAGCAGTACTTC
CASSAFSGTLTYEQYF
>TRBD2|TRBJ2-5|TRBV20-1|few
TGCAGTGCAAAATTCGGGGGGGCTGGAGAGACCCAGTACTTC
CSAKFGGAGETQYF
>TRBD1|TRBJ2-7|TRBV6-1|.
TGTGCCAGCAGCGGTCCCGGGACAGGCCAACCCTACGAGCAGTACTTC
CASSGPGTGQPYEQYF
>.|TRBJ1-5|TRBV12-3/TRBV12-4|few
TGTGCCAGCAGTTTAATGGGTAATCAGCCCCAGCATTTT
CASSLMGNQPQHF
>TRBD1|TRBJ2-3|TRBV20-1|.
TGCAGTGCTAGATATACCGGACAGGGGACAGATACGCAGTATTTT
CSARYTGQGTDTQYF
>TRBD2|TRBJ2-2|TRBV12-3/TRBV12-4|.
TGTGCCAGCAGTGACCCTAGCGGAGGTACCGGGGAGCTGTTTTTT
CASSDPSGGTGELFF
>TRBD2|TRBJ2-7|TRBV12-3/TRBV12-4|.
TGTGCCAGCAGTCCTACAGGAGCGGGGGTCTACGAGCAGTACTTC
CASSPTGAGVYEQYF
>.|TRBJ2-5|TRBV7-2|.
TGTGCCAGCAGCTCGGGTTCCGGGGAGAAGACCCAGTACTTC
CASSSGSGEKTQYF
>.|TRBJ2-5|TRBV5-1|few
TGCGCCAGCAGCTTAGAGGGTTCGTACCAAGAGACCCAGTACTTC
CASSLEGSYQETQYF
>TRBD2|TRBJ2-7|TRBV5-1|few
TGCGCCAGCAGCACCTCACTAGCGGGAGAGTACGAGCAGTACTTC
CASSTSLAGEYEQYF
>TRBD1|TRBJ2-7|TRBV7-3|.
TGTGCCAGCAGCTCGGACAGGGATTCCGGCGAGCAGTACTTC
CASSSDRDSGEQYF
>.|TRBJ2-5|TRBV29-1|few
TGCAGCGTTGCCGGGGGCGAGACCCAGTACTTC
CSVAGGETQYF
>.|TRBJ1-2|TRBV12-3/TRBV12-4|.
TGTGCCAGCAGTTTCGGGGGCCGGGGCTACACCTTC
CASSFGGRGYTF
>TRBD1|TRBJ1-1|TRBV29-1|few
TGCAGCGCCAACGACAGGGCCACTGAAGCTTTCTTT
CSANDRATEAFF
>TRBD2|TRBJ2-1|TRBV7-6|.
TGTGCCAGCAGCCCCCGAACCGGGACTAGCGGCATTGGGGCGCGGAATGAGCAGTTCTTC
CASSPRTGTSGIGARNEQFF
>.|TRBJ2-1|TRBV20-1|few
TGCAGTGCTCCCAGGTCAGGGCGACGTACATATGAGCAGTTCTTC
CSAPRSGRRTYEQFF
>TRBD1|TRBJ2-7|TRBV6-5|few
TGTGCCAGCAGCCGGGACAGAATCTCCTACGAGCAGTACTTC
CASSRDRISYEQYF
>.|TRBJ2-7|TRBV4-3|few
TGCGCCAGCAGCCAAGCACAGGGACCCTACGAGCAGTACTTC
CASSQAQGPYEQYF
>TRBD2|TRBJ2-3|TRBV28|.
TGTGCCAGCACCTCCGCGGGAGGAGTTGAAGATACGCAGTATTTT
CASTSAGGVEDTQYF
>TRBD1|TRBJ1-1|TRBV3-1|.
TGTGCCAGCAGCCAACGGAGAACAGGGGCCGTCGACACTGAAGCTTTCTTT
CASSQRRTGAVDTEAFF
>.|TRBJ1-2|TRBV29-1|many
TGCAGCGTTGAACAGTACTATGGCTACACCTTC
CSVEQYYGYTF
>.|TRBJ2-2|TRBV30|few
TGTGCCTGGAGTGTAGGACGGCGGGAGCTGTTTTTT
CAWSVGRRELFF
>.|TRBJ2-7|TRBV29-1|.
TGCAGCGTTGAAGATCCGGCTAGCGACGCCTACGAGCAGTACTTC
CSVEDPASDAYEQYF
>.|TRBJ2-3|TRBV6-1|few
TGTGCCAGCAAACAGAAACGCACAGATACGCAGTATTTT
CASKQKRTDTQYF
>TRBD2|TRBJ2-1|TRBV7-9|.
TGTGCCAGCAGCTTGGGCGGGAGGGCCCTCTATGAGCAGTTCTTC
CASSLGGRALYEQFF
>.|TRBJ2-1|TRBV20-1|.
TGCAGTGCTGGCCCCGGGAGCTCCTACAATGAGCAGTTCTTC
CSAGPGSSYNEQFF
>TRBD2|TRBJ2-1|TRBV6-2/TRBV6-3|.
TGTGCCAGCTCCAAGCGGGACCAAAATTGCAATGAGCAGTTCTTC
CASSKRDQNCNEQFF
>TRBD2|TRBJ2-3|TRBV24-1|few
TGTGCCACCAGTGATTCTAGCGGGAGTTCAGATACGCAGTATTTT
CATSDSSGSSDTQYF
>.|TRBJ1-5|TRBV7-8|.
TGTGCCAGCACCCAAAAGGGGGGGTTGCAGCCCCAGCATTTT
CASTQKGGLQPQHF
>.|TRBJ2-1|TRBV6-5|.
TGTGCCAGCAGTTACTCCGGGACCATTTGGTTCTTC
CASSYSGTIWFF
>.|TRBJ2-1|TRBV12-3/TRBV12-4|.
TGTGCCAGCAGTTTCCTTCAGCGGAATGAGCAGTTCTTC
CASSFLQRNEQFF
>.|TRBJ2-1|TRBV20-1|.
TGCAGTGCTAGTCAAGGAGTGGATGAGCAGTTCTTC
CSASQGVDEQFF
>.|TRBJ2-2|TRBV7-2|.
TGTGCCAGCAGCTTATCGGATGTTCAAGCCGGGGAGCTGTTTTTT
CASSLSDVQAGELFF
>TRBD1|TRBJ2-1|TRBV5-1|few
TGCGCCAGCAGCTCGGGGACAGACCTCACCTACAATGAGCAGTTCTTC
CASSSGTDLTYNEQFF
>.|TRBJ2-1|TRBV5-1|few
TGCGCCAGCAGCTTAGGGCCGAGAAGTACCAATGAGCAGTTCTTC
CASSLGPRSTNEQFF
>.|TRBJ2-7|TRBV7-2|.
TGTGCCAGCAGCTTACCGATCACCTACGAGCAGTACTTC
CASSLPITYEQYF
>.|TRBJ2-7|TRBV7-2|.
TGTGCCAGCAGCCCGGCCAGGGGGGCCTACGAGCAGTACTTC
CASSPARGAYEQYF
>.|TRBJ2-4|TRBV20-1|many
TGCAGTGTAGAAAAAGCCAAAAACATTCAGTACTTC
CSVEKAKNIQYF
>.|TRBJ1-1|TRBV27|few
TGTGCCAGCAAAGACACCTACACTGAAGCTTTCTTT
CASKDTYTEAFF
>.|TRBJ2-7|TRBV5-6|.
TGTGCCAGCAGCTTGGCCGCTGAAGGAGCCGAGCAGTACTTC
CASSLAAEGAEQYF